The present T cell receptor beta chain was sequenced within a study of OX40 agonist ivuxolimab in advanced cancers. General study points: Expanded clones were, on average, more numerous in CD8+ T cells than in CD4+.

A remark on this clone: No antigen is known for it.

The protocol was immunoSEQ multiplex PCR, while the TCRdb copy is restricted to in-frame clones and leaves out a portion. The table includes more than 65,000 clones, approximately 90% detected once. The ends were cut back, 6 bases at V and 4 bases at J, with 15 bases in the middle. CDR1 MNHNY and CDR2 SVGAGI come from the germline V gene (reference sequence). This CDR3 is built from 15 residues. The input for sequencing was CD4+ or CD8+ T cells sorted from blood, taken in a trial of the OX40 agonist ivuxolimab. This chain uses TRBV6-6 with TRBJ2-2; D perhaps matches TRBD2 (5 bases). This receptor was taken from an adult with an advanced solid tumor such as melanoma, head and neck, liver or kidney cancer. CDR3 sequence (DNA): TGTGCCAGCAGAGAACCGGGAACCATCACCGGGGAGCTGTTTTTT. Encoded protein: CASREPGTITGELFF.